This T cell receptor beta chain appears in the sequencing data of a study of shared clonotypes between healthy human individuals. Overall study findings and caveats: What rarefaction showed was incomplete sorted-subset sequencing despite large depth.

Deep level was the assay's run setting. Using immunoSEQ multiplex PCR, the repertoire was profiled, and TCRdb retains in-frame clones only, with some absent. The data contain approximately 2.4 million clones, approximately 94% of them singletons. This clone came up once. Its antigen is currently unknown. HIV-negative, healthy adults without recent acute infections or vaccinations were the donors. All the donors were Caucasian adults who lived in Nashville, Tennessee. Sequencing was carried out using naive CD4+ T cells sorted from blood. Subset described: CD45RA+ positively selected. This clonotype originated in a man between 18 and 35 years old in good health.

Here the CDR3 reads CASSRGTTGQGFYTF. CDR3 coding DNA: TGTGCCAGCAGCCGAGGAACCACGGGACAGGGATTCTACACCTTC. The genes are TRBV4-2 and TRBJ1-2; 9 nucleotides match TRBD1. The V and J ends lost 4 bases and 10 bases, in that order; junction bases with no gene match: 13. Looked up from germline, CDR1 is LGHNA and CDR2 is YNFKEQ. The CDR3 totals 15 residues.